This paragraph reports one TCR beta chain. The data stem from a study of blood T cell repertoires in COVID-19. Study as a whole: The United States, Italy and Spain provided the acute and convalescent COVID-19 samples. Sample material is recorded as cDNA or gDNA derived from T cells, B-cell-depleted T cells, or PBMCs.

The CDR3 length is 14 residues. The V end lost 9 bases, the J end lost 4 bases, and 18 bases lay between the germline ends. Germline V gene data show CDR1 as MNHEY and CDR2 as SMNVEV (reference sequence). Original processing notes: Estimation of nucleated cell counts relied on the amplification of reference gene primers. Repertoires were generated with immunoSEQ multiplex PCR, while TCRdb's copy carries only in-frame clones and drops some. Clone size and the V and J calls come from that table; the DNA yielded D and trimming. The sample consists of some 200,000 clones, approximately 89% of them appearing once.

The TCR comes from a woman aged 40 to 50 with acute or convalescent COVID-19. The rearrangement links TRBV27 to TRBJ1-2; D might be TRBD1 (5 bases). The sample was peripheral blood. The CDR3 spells CASARGNPGYGYTF. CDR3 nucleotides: TGTGCCAGTGCCCGGGGGAACCCTGGCTATGGCTACACCTTC.